This TCR beta chain derives from a study of blood T cell repertoires in COVID-19. Turning to the study itself: Acute and convalescent COVID-19 specimens originated in the United States, Italy and Spain. PBMCs, B-cell-depleted T cells, or T cells were the source of the cDNA or gDNA that made up the material.

Produced via immunoSEQ multiplex PCR; TCRdb's table is partial and in-frame only. The top ten clones hold more than 6.5% of a sample with 120,000 to 150,000 clones, 85% to 90% of them seen once. The V and J ends lost 0 bases and 11 bases respectively, with 9 bases between them. This CDR3 is built from 12 residues. CDR1 and CDR2 (germline): SGDLS, YYNGEE. The material sequenced was peripheral blood. This receptor was obtained from a woman in her forties or fifties with active or convalescent COVID-19. The chain combines TRBV9 with TRBJ2-1; the D gene is possibly TRBD2 (7 bases). CDR3 sequence (DNA): TGTGCCAGCAGCGTAGGCGGGGGCCAGCAGTTCTTC. This gives the protein CASSVGGGQQFF.